The 7 T cell receptor beta chains presented below share a single source sample, sequenced in a study of blood T cell repertoires in COVID-19. Data came from immunoSEQ multiplex PCR; TCRdb stores just in-frame clones and leaves some out. The data contain 210,000 or so clones, about 84% of them singletons. Sequencing used peripheral blood. These receptors came from a woman aged 80 or older with COVID-19, enrolled during active disease.

The rearrangement uses TRBV14 and TRBJ2-3, with 10 bases aligning to TRBD1. Looked up from germline, CDR1 is SGHDN and CDR2 is FVKESK. The ends lost 1 base at V and 3 bases at J; junction bases unmatched: 1. The CDR3 runs 15 residues. The CDR3 is CASSQGGQGTDTQYF. The CDR3 DNA reads TGTGCCAGCAGCCAAGGGGGACAGGGGACAGATACGCAGTATTTT.

V and J are TRBV3-1 (or the pseudogene TRBV3-2) and TRBJ2-5; TRBD2 matches 9 bases. CDR3 length: 14 residues. V lost 4 bases to trimming and J lost 9 bases; unmatched junction nucleotides: 9. In germline, CDR1 is LGHDT, CDR2 YNNKEL (reference sequence). CDR3 sequence: CASSPGSGGPAQYF. The CDR3 coding sequence is TGTGCCAGCAGCCCTGGGAGCGGGGGGCCCGCCCAGTACTTC.

This sequence joins TRBV12-3 or TRBV12-4 and TRBJ1-2; D might be TRBD1 (5 bases). The V gene lost 3 bases and the J gene lost 4 bases, with 9 bases spanning the gap. There are 13 residues in the CDR3. This CDR3 reads CASSLTASYGYTF. In nucleotides, the CDR3 is TGTGCCAGCAGTTTGACAGCCAGCTATGGCTACACCTTC.

The V and J genes are TRBV6-1 and TRBJ1-1, with D unresolved. CDR3 length: 13 residues. Trimming took off 0 bases at V and 10 bases at J, with 12 bases between the two ends. Germline V CDR1 and CDR2: MNHNS, SASEGT. The CDR3 nucleotides are TGTGCCAGCAGTGAAGCGAGGGCATCCGCAGCTTTCTTT. It codes for CASSEARASAAFF.

This clone has only one observation. The rearrangement links TRBV7-9 to TRBJ1-1, with D possibly matching TRBD1 (6 bases). The CDR3 runs to 13 residues. Germline lookup yields CDR1 SEHNR and CDR2 FQNEAQ (reference sequence). V lost 7 bases to trimming and J lost 4 bases, with 13 bases between them. The CDR3 sequence: CASTAGAPTEAFF. In nucleotides, the CDR3 is TGTGCCAGCACGGCGGGGGCGCCCACTGAAGCTTTCTTT.

The rearrangement joins TRBV6-1 to TRBJ1-4; no firm D call. The CDR3 extends over 13 amino acids. With 2 bases removed from V and 7 bases from J, the gap between germline ends came to 8 bases. The germline V gene has CDR1 MNHNS and CDR2 SASEGT. Here the CDR3 reads CASSEFYSEKLFF. The CDR3 DNA reads as TGTGCCAGCAGTGAATTTTATAGTGAAAAACTGTTTTTT.

Worth noting for this clone: The sample holds other DNA sequences that translate to the same CDR3. The rearrangement uses TRBV3-1 (or the pseudogene TRBV3-2) and TRBJ1-6; D unresolved. Germline-derived CDR1 and CDR2 are LGHDT and YNNKEL (reference sequence). This CDR3 has 11 residues. Trimming took 1 base from V and 11 from J, leaving 3 bases between them. Here the CDR3 DNA reads TGTGCCAGCAGCCAAGGAGCACCCCTCCACTTT. Translating it yields CASSQGAPLHF.